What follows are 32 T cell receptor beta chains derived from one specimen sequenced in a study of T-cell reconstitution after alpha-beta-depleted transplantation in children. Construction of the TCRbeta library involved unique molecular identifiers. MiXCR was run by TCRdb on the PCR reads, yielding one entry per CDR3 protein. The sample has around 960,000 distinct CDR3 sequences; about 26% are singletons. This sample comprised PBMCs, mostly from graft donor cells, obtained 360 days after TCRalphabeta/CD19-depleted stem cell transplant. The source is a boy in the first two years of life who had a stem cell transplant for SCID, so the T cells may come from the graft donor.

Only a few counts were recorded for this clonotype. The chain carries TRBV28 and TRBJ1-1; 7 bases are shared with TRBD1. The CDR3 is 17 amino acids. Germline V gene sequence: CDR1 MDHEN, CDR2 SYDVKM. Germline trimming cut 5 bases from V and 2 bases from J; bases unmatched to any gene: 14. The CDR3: CASSPGGDRSINTEAFF. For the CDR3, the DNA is TGTGCCAGCAGTCCTGGGGGGGACAGAAGCATCAACACTGAAGCTTTCTTT.

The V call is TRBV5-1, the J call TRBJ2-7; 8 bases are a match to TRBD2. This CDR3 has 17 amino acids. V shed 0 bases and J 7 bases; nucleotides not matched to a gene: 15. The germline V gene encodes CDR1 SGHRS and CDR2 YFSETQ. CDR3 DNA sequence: TGCGCCAGCAGCTTGGCCAATTCGGGACTAGATCCTCGGGAGCAGTACTTC. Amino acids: CASSLANSGLDPREQYF.

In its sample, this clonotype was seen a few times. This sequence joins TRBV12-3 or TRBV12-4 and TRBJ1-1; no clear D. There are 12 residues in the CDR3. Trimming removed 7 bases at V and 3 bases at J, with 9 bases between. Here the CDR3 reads CASTPDYTEAFF. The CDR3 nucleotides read TGTGCCAGCACCCCGGATTACACTGAAGCTTTCTTT.

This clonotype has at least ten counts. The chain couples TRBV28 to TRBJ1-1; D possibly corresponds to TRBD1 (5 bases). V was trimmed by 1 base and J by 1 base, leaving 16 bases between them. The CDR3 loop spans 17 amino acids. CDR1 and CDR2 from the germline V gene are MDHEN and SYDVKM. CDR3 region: CASSLYGRWGRNTEAFF. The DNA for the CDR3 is TGTGCCAGCAGTTTATATGGACGGTGGGGGAGGAACACTGAAGCTTTCTTT.

CDR3 sequence: CASSFLGQEQFF. In nucleotides, the CDR3 is TGCGCCAGCAGCTTTCTAGGACAGGAGCAGTTCTTC. The J gene is TRBJ2-1, the V gene TRBV5-1; perhaps TRBD1 as D (6 bases). This CDR3 comprises 12 residues. Per the germline V gene, CDR1 is SGHRS and CDR2 is YFSETQ. Trimming removed 2 bases from V and 10 bases from J, with 10 bases in between.

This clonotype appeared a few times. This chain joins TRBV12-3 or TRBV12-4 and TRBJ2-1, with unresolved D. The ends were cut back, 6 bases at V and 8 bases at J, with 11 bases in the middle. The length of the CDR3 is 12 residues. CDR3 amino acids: CASRIPPDEQFF. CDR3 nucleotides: TGTGCCAGCAGGATCCCCCCTGATGAGCAGTTCTTC.

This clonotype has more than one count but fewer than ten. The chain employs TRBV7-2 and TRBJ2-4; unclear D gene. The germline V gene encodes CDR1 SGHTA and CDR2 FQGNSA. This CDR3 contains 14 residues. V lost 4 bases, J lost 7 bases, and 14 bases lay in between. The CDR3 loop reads CASSYLDPWNIQYF. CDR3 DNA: TGTGCCAGCAGCTATCTTGACCCGTGGAACATTCAGTACTTC.

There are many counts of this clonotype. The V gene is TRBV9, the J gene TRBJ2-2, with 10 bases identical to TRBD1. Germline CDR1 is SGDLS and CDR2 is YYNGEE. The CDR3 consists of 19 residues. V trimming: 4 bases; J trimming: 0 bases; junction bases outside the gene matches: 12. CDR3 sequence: CASSHPRGQGNPNTGELFF. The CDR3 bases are TGTGCCAGCAGCCACCCTCGGGGACAGGGGAACCCGAACACCGGGGAGCTGTTTTTT. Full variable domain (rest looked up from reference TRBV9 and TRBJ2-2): DSGVTQTPKHLITATGQRVTLRCSPRSGDLSVYWYQQSLDQGLQFLIQYYNGEERAKGNILERFSAQQFPDLHSELNLSSLELGDSALYFCASSHPRGQGNPNTGELFFGEGSRLTVL.

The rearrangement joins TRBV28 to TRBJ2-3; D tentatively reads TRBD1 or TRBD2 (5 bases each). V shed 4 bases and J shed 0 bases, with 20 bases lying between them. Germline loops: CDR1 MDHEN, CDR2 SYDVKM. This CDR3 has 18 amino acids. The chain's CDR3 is CASSSGTEQGLSTDTQYF. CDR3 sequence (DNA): TGTGCCAGCAGTTCCGGGACCGAGCAGGGCCTTAGCACAGATACGCAGTATTTT.

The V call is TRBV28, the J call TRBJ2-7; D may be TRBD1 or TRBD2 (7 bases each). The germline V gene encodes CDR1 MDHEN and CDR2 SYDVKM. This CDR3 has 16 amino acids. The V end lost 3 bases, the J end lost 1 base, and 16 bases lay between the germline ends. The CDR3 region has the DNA TGTGCCAGCAGTTTTAATCAGGGGGGGGTTTCCTACGAGCAGTACTTC. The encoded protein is CASSFNQGGVSYEQYF.

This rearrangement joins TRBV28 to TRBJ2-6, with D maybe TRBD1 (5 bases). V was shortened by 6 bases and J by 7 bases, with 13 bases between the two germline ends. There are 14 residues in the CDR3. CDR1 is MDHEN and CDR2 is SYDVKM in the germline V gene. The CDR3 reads CASRNPGSANVLTF. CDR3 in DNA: TGTGCCAGCAGAAACCCAGGGTCTGCCAACGTCCTGACTTTC.

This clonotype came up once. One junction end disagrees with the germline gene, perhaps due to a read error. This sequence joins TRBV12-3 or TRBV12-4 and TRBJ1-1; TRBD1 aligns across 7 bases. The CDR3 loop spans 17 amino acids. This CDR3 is CSAKTFRDSHRNTEAFF. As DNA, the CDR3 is TGCAGTGCAAAGACCTTCCGGGACAGTCATCGGAACACTGAAGCTTTCTTT.

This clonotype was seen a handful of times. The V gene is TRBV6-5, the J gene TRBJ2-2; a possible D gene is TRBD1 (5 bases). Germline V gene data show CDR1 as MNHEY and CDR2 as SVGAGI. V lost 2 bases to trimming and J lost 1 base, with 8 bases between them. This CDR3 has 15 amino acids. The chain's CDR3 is CASSYQGRNTGELFF. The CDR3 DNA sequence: TGTGCCAGCAGTTACCAGGGTCGGAACACCGGGGAGCTGTTTTTT.

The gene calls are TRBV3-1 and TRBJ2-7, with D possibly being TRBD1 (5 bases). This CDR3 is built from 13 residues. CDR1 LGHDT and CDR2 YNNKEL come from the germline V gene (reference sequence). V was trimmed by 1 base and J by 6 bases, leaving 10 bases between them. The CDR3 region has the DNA TGTGCCAGCAGCCAAGGCTACAGGTTCGAGCAGTACTTC. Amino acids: CASSQGYRFEQYF.

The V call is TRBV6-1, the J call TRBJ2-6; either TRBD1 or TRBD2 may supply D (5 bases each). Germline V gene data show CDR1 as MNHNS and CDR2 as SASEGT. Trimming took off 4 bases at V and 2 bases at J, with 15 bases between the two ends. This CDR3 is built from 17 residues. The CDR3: CASSGSRDGTGANVLTF. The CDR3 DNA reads TGTGCCAGCAGTGGCTCCCGGGACGGGACTGGGGCCAACGTCCTGACTTTC.

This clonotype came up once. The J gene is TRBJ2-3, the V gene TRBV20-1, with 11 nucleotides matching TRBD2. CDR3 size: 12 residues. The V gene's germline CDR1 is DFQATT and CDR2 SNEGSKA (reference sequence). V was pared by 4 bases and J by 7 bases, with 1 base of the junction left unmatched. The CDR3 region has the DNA TGCAGTGCTACTAGCGGGGGGAATACGCAGTATTTT. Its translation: CSATSGGNTQYF.

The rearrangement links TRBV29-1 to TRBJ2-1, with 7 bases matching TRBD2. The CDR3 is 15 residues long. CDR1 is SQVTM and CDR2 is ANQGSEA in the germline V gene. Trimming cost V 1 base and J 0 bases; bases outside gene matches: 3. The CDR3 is CSVEALAASYNEQFF. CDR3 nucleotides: TGCAGCGTTGAAGCGCTAGCGGCCTCCTACAATGAGCAGTTCTTC.

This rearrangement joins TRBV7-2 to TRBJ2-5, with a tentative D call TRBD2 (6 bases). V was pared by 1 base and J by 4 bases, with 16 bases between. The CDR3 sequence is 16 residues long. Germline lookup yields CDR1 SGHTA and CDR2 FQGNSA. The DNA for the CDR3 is TGTGCCAGCAGCTTAGTGCGAGGCAGGCGGGGAGAGACCCAGTACTTC. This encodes CASSLVRGRRGETQYF.

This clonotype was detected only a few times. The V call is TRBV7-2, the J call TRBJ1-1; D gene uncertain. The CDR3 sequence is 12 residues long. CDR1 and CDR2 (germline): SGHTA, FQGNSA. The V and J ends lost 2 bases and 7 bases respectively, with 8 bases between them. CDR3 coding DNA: TGTGCCAGCAGCTTATCTACAGTTGAAGCTTTCTTT. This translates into CASSLSTVEAFF. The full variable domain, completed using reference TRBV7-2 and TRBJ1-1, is GAGVSQSPSNKVTEKGKDVELRCDPISGHTALYWYRQSLGQGLEFLIYFQGNSAPDKSGLPSDRFSAERTGGSVSTLTIQRTQQEDSAVYLCASSLSTVEAFFGQGTRLTVV.

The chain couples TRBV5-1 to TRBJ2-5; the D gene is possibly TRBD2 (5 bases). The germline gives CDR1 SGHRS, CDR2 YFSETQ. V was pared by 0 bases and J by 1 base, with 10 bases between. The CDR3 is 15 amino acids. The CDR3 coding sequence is TGCGCCAGCAGCTTGGACGGACTGAGCCAAGAGACCCAGTACTTC. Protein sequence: CASSLDGLSQETQYF.

The CDR3, as DNA: TGTGCCAGCGAAGCCCTGGACAGGGGCGACTATGGCTACACCTTC. Protein product: CASEALDRGDYGYTF. This rearrangement joins TRBV11-2 to TRBJ1-2; 9 bases map to TRBD1. This CDR3 is 15 amino acids long. J lost 3 bases, V lost 8 bases, and 10 bases had no gene match. CDR1 is SGHAT and CDR2 is FQNNGV in the germline V gene.

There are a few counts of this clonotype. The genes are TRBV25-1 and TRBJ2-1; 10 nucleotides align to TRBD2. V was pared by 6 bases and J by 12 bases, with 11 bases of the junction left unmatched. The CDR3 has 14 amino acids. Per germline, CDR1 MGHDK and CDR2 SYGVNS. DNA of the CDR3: TGTGCCAGCAGCGTGTCTCCGGGACTAGCGCCGCAGTTCTTC. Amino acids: CASSVSPGLAPQFF.

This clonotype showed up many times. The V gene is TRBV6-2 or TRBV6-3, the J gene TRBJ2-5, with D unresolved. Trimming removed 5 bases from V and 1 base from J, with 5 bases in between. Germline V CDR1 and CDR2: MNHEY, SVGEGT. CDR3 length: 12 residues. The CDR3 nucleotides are TGTGCCAGCAGTCGGACCCAAGAGACCCAGTACTTC. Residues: CASSRTQETQYF.

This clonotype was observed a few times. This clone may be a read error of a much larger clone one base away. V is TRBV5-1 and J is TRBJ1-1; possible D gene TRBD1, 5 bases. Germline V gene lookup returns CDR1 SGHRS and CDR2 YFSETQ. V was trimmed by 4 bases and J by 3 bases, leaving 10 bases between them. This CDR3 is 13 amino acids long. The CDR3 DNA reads TGCGCCAGCAGCCCGGGACCGCACACTGAAGCTTTCTTT. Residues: CASSPGPHTEAFF.

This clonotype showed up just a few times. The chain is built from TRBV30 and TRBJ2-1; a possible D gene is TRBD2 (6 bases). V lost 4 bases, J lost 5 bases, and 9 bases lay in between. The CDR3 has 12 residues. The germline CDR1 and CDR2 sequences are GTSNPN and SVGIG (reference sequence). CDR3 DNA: TGTGCCTGGATGGAGCGGGACAATGAGCAGTTCTTC. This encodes CAWMERDNEQFF.

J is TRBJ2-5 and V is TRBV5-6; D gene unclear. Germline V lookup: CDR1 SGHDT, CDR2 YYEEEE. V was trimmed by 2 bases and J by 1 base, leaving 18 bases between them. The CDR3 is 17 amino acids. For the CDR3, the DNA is TGTGCCAGCAGCTTCTCAGTTAAACAGTCCCTCCAAGAGACCCAGTACTTC. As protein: CASSFSVKQSLQETQYF.

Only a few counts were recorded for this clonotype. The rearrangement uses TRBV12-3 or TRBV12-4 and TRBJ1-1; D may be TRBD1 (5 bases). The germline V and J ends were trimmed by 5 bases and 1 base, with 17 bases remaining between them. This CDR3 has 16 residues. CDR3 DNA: TGTGCCAGCAGTCCCGGGCGGGAGGGGACGAACACTGAAGCTTTCTTT. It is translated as CASSPGREGTNTEAFF.

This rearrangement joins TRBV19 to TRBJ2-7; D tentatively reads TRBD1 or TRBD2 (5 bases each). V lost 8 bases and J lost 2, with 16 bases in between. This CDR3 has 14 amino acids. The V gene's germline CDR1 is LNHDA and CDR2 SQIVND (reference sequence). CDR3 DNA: TGTGCCAGTCAGGACGGGACGGATGCCTACGAGCAGTACTTC. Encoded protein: CASQDGTDAYEQYF.

CDR3 bases: TGTGCCAGCAGCCAAGTGATTAGCGGGCGGTCAAACACCGGGGAGCTGTTTTTT. Translating it yields CASSQVISGRSNTGELFF. This chain joins TRBV4-2 and TRBJ2-2; 7 nucleotides align to TRBD2. From germline, CDR1 is LGHNA and CDR2 YNFKEQ. Trimming cost V 1 base and J 2 bases; bases outside gene matches: 10. This CDR3 region has 18 residues.

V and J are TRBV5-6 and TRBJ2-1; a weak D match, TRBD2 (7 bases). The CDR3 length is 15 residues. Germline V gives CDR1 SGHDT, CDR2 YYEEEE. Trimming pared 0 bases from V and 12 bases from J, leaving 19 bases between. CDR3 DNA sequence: TGTGCCAGCAGCTTGGCCGGTGAGGTAGGGGGGGGGCAGTTCTTC. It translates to CASSLAGEVGGGQFF.

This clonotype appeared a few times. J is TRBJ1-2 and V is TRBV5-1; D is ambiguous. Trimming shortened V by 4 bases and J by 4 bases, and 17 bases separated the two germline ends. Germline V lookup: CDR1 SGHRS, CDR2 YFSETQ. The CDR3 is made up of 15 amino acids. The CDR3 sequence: CASSPEGGSRYGYTF. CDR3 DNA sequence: TGCGCCAGCAGCCCTGAGGGCGGTTCCCGCTATGGCTACACCTTC.

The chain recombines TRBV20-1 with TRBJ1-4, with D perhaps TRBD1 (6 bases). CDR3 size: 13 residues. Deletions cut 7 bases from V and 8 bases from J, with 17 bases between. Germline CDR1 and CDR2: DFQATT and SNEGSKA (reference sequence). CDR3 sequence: CSGTDRRGEKLFF. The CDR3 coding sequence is TGCAGTGGTACGGACCGAAGGGGGGAAAAACTGTTTTTT.